Each of the 30 T cell receptor beta chains below was sequenced from the same sample in a study of cytomegalovirus exposure and HLA in healthy donors listed by TCRdb under 2017. The library was obtained by the immunoSEQ multiplex PCR assay. For the multiplex PCR, a mixture combining 60 forward primers for TCR Vbeta segments and 13 reverse primers for TCR Jbeta segments was used. TCRdb took this table from immuneACCESS and kept in-frame rearrangements with V and J called. Such tables lack part of the clones; where checked against another copy, unresolved V genes explain under half of the gap, and the rest is unexplained. In this sample the table shows roughly 150,000 clones, 60% to 80% of which occur a single time. About 1.8% of the sample is held by the ten biggest clonotypes. The sample consisted of PBMCs. The receptor set was obtained from a woman aged 30 to 39 in good health and CMV-seronegative.

The rearrangement joins TRBV10-3 to TRBJ2-5, with 12 positions matching TRBD2. The CDR3 runs 15 residues. Unmatched junction bases numbered 7, after V lost 8 bases and J lost 3 bases. Germline lookup yields CDR1 ENHRY and CDR2 SYGVKD. In DNA form, the CDR3 reads TGTGCCATCGGGCCTAGCGGGGGGGCAGAAGAGACCCAGTACTTC. Translated, it gives CAIGPSGGAEETQYF.

The chain is built from TRBV2 and TRBJ2-2, with D tentatively TRBD1 (7 bases). V lost 3 bases to trimming and J lost 4 bases, with 15 bases between them. Germline CDR1 SNHLY, CDR2 FYNNEI. The CDR3 has 16 residues. The DNA for the CDR3 is TGTGCCAGCAGTGATGGAGGGGGCCTGGTCACCGGGGAGCTGTTTTTT. Its protein is CASSDGGGLVTGELFF.

The rearrangement links TRBV5-6 to TRBJ1-3, with a possible D match to TRBD1 (5 bases). The V and J ends lost 5 bases and 4 bases respectively, with 7 bases between them. Germline V gene data show CDR1 as SGHDT and CDR2 as YYEEEE. The CDR3 contains 12 residues. The CDR3 coding sequence is TGTGCCAGCAGGGGGCCCGGAAACACCATATATTTT. Protein sequence: CASRGPGNTIYF.

The rearrangement uses TRBV5-6 and TRBJ1-1; D is unresolved. Germline-derived CDR1 and CDR2 are SGHDT and YYEEEE. Trimming cost V 4 bases and J 1 base, with 5 bases left between them. The CDR3 consists of 12 residues. The CDR3 nucleotides are TGTGCCAGCAGCCTAAAGAACACTGAAGCTTTCTTT. The encoded protein is CASSLKNTEAFF.

The sample holds a few counts of this clone. The genes are TRBV5-1 and TRBJ2-1; weak D call: TRBD1 (6 bases). Germline CDR1 and CDR2: SGHRS and YFSETQ. Trimming pared 0 bases from V and 4 bases from J, leaving 11 bases between. There are 15 residues in the CDR3. The CDR3 sequence is CASSLEDSGYNEQFF. The DNA for the CDR3 is TGCGCCAGCAGCTTGGAGGACAGTGGGTACAATGAGCAGTTCTTC.

This chain links TRBV6-1 with TRBJ1-2; no clear D gene. Germline-derived CDR1 and CDR2 are MNHNS and SASEGT. Trimming took 1 base from V and 5 from J, leaving 8 bases between them. The CDR3 is 13 residues long. In nucleotides, the CDR3 is TGTGCCAGCAGTGAAGATGGAGCTTATGGCTACACCTTC. This gives the protein CASSEDGAYGYTF.

V gene TRBV5-4 combines with J gene TRBJ1-2, with a possible D match to TRBD1 (6 bases). The CDR3 totals 14 residues. Between the trimmed V and J ends, which lost 6 bases and 4 bases, there was a span of 16 bases. Germline CDR1 and CDR2: SGHNT and YYREEE (reference sequence). The CDR3 DNA sequence: TGTGCCAGCACCCGAAACACAGGGATCTATGGCTACACCTTC. Translation: CASTRNTGIYGYTF.

The V gene is TRBV18, the J gene TRBJ1-5; possible D gene TRBD1, 6 bases. The V end was cut by 3 bases, the J end by 1 base, with 13 bases between. Per the germline V gene, CDR1 is KGHSH and CDR2 is LQKENI. The CDR3 length is 16 residues. CDR3 coding DNA: TGTGCCAGCTCACCCCGACAAACAGGGAGCAATCAGCCCCAGCATTTT. Protein product: CASSPRQTGSNQPQHF. Combining the CDR3 with reference TRBV18 and TRBJ1-5 gives the whole variable domain NAGVMQNPRHLVRRRGQEARLRCSPMKGHSHVYWYRQLPEEGLKFMVYLQKENIIDESGMPKERFSAEFPKEGPSILRIQQVVRGDSAAYFCASSPRQTGSNQPQHFGDGTRLSIL.

The chain employs TRBV10-1 and TRBJ1-4; D is possibly TRBD1 (5 bases). V lost 8 bases and J lost 1, with 20 bases in between. Germline lookup yields CDR1 WNHNN and CDR2 SYGVQD (reference sequence). CDR3 length: 17 amino acids. CDR3 DNA sequence: TGCGCCAGCCGCATGAAAAACAGGTCCTTAACTAATGAAAAACTGTTTTTT. Amino acids: CASRMKNRSLTNEKLFF.

In its sample, this clone was seen a few times. This rearrangement joins TRBV11-2 to TRBJ1-4; 9 bases map to TRBD1. CDR1 and CDR2 from the germline V gene are SGHAT and FQNNGV. The CDR3 loop spans 15 amino acids. The J segment lost 8 bases and the V segment lost 4 bases, leaving 8 bases of the junction unmatched. The CDR3 nucleotides are TGTGCCAGCAGCTCCGGGACAGGGTCGGGAGAAAAACTGTTTTTT. It is translated as CASSSGTGSGEKLFF.

The V and J genes are TRBV5-8 and TRBJ2-7; perhaps TRBD1 as D (6 bases). The CDR3 consists of 15 residues. Germline lookup yields CDR1 SGHTS and CDR2 YDEGEE. Between the trimmed V and J ends, which lost 0 bases and 3 bases, there was a span of 13 bases. CDR3 protein: CASSLAEGVYYEQYF. CDR3 bases: TGTGCCAGCAGCTTGGCCGAGGGGGTATACTACGAGCAGTACTTC.

The chain recombines TRBV7-2 with TRBJ2-7; 12 nucleotides match TRBD1. The CDR3 spans 15 residues. Germline CDR1 SGHTA, CDR2 FQGNSA. V was pared by 4 bases and J by 4 bases, with 5 bases of the junction left unmatched. The CDR3 DNA follows: TGTGCCAGCAGCTCCGGGACAGGGGGCCGGTACGAGCAGTACTTC. This encodes CASSSGTGGRYEQYF.

The chain couples TRBV19 to TRBJ1-2; 7 nucleotides line up with TRBD1. Germline-derived CDR1 and CDR2 are LNHDA and SQIVND (reference sequence). The CDR3 is 12 amino acids. Trimming cost V 6 bases and J 8 bases; bases outside gene matches: 6. The CDR3 nucleotides are TGTGCCAGTAGAATACAGGGGTCGGGCTACACCTTC. As protein: CASRIQGSGYTF.

This chain links TRBV7-8 with TRBJ2-3; 7 bases fit TRBD2. The trim removed 5 bases at V and 0 bases at J, leaving 5 bases unmatched. The CDR3 consists of 15 residues. Germline CDR1 is SGHVS and CDR2 is FQNEAQ. CDR3 region: CASSPRRGSTDTQYF. The CDR3 bases are TGTGCCAGCAGCCCAAGGCGGGGGAGCACAGATACGCAGTATTTT.

This clone occurred once. The V and J genes are TRBV6-5 and TRBJ1-1; D gene ambiguous. This CDR3 has 12 amino acids. V lost 6 bases, J lost 3 bases, and 8 bases lay in between. Germline V CDR1 and CDR2: MNHEY, SVGAGI. This CDR3 reads CASRASHTEAFF. The CDR3 DNA follows: TGTGCCAGCAGAGCGTCACACACTGAAGCTTTCTTT.

The CDR3 DNA is TGTGCCAGCTCGGGACAGGGGTTAGGAGAGACCCAGTACTTC. Protein sequence: CASSGQGLGETQYF. The rearrangement links TRBV18 to TRBJ2-5; 10 bases fit TRBD1. Germline loops: CDR1 KGHSH, CDR2 LQKENI. Germline trimming cut 6 bases from V and 4 bases from J; bases unmatched to any gene: 5. CDR3 length: 14 residues. Complete variable domain (other parts from reference TRBV18 and TRBJ2-5): NAGVMQNPRHLVRRRGQEARLRCSPMKGHSHVYWYRQLPEEGLKFMVYLQKENIIDESGMPKERFSAEFPKEGPSILRIQQVVRGDSAAYFCASSGQGLGETQYFGPGTRLLVL.

This clone was seen a handful of times. The genes are TRBV19 and TRBJ1-6, with TRBD1 identical over 9 bases. Germline CDR1 is LNHDA and CDR2 is SQIVND (reference sequence). The CDR3 totals 15 residues. The J segment lost 9 bases and the V segment lost 7 bases, leaving 10 bases of the junction unmatched. CDR3 bases: TGTGCCAGTAAGGAGGACAGGGGTAGTTCTTCACCCCTCCACTTT. Amino acid sequence: CASKEDRGSSSPLHF.

The gene calls are TRBV2 and TRBJ2-3, with D perhaps TRBD1 (6 bases). Germline V gives CDR1 SNHLY, CDR2 FYNNEI. V shed 2 bases and J shed 0 bases, with 12 bases lying between them. CDR3 length: 16 residues. CDR3 DNA: TGTGCCAGCAGTGAATGGGGGCCGTCGAGCACAGATACGCAGTATTTT. Translated, it gives CASSEWGPSSTDTQYF.

This rearrangement joins TRBV30 to TRBJ1-4, with D possibly being TRBD1 (6 bases). Trimming removed 3 bases at V and 8 bases at J, with 16 bases between. This CDR3 has 14 residues. Germline V lookup: CDR1 GTSNPN, CDR2 SVGIG (reference sequence). The CDR3 here is CAWRSGRGGEKLFF. CDR3 sequence (DNA): TGTGCCTGGAGGTCGGGACGAGGGGGAGAAAAACTGTTTTTT.

This clone has only one observation. The chain joins TRBV6-1 to TRBJ1-2; 7 bases line up with TRBD1. V trimming: 8 bases; J trimming: 4 bases; junction bases outside the gene matches: 10. CDR3 length: 14 amino acids. Looked up from germline, CDR1 is MNHNS and CDR2 is SASEGT. The CDR3: CASGLRQGGYGYTF. Here the CDR3 DNA reads TGTGCCAGCGGCCTGAGACAGGGCGGCTATGGCTACACCTTC.

The J gene is TRBJ2-5, the V gene TRBV5-1; the match to TRBD2 covers 12 bases. Per germline, CDR1 SGHRS and CDR2 YFSETQ. V dropped 4 bases and J dropped 5; count of bases not matched to a gene: 9. The CDR3 contains 16 residues. The CDR3 nucleotides are TGCGCCAGCAGCCCCGGACTAGCGGGGCCGCTGGAGACCCAGTACTTC. Its protein product is CASSPGLAGPLETQYF.

This chain links TRBV6-5 with TRBJ2-3; D unclear. CDR1 is MNHEY and CDR2 is SVGAGI in the germline V gene. The CDR3 covers 13 residues. Trimming shortened V by 4 bases and J by 0 bases, and 5 bases separated the two germline ends. The CDR3 region has the DNA TGTGCCAGCAGTTGGCAGAGCACAGATACGCAGTATTTT. Translating gives CASSWQSTDTQYF.

The rearrangement joins TRBV5-4 to TRBJ1-6, with TRBD1 identical over 9 bases. Losses at the gene ends were 2 bases for V and 1 base for J; bases not matched to a gene: 7. Germline CDR1 reads SGHNT; CDR2 reads YYREEE (reference sequence). The CDR3 length is 18 residues. CDR3 sequence reads: CASSFGQGSASYNSPLHF. CDR3 in DNA: TGTGCCAGCAGCTTTGGACAGGGGTCCGCGTCCTATAATTCACCCCTCCACTTT.

This clone showed up just a few times. V usage is TRBV20-1 and J usage is TRBJ2-2; TRBD1 might be the D (6 bases). Between the trimmed V and J ends, which lost 6 bases and 6 bases, there was a span of 8 bases. Germline V lookup: CDR1 DFQATT, CDR2 SNEGSKA (reference sequence). The CDR3 extends over 11 amino acids. CDR3 bases: TGCAGTGCCACAGGGTCCGGGGAGCTGTTTTTT. This translates into CSATGSGELFF.

This sequence joins TRBV2 and TRBJ2-5; D possibly corresponds to TRBD2 (5 bases). The J call may be incorrect, as the DNA end agrees better with TRBJ2-7. Germline CDR1 reads SNHLY; CDR2 reads FYNNEI. CDR3 length: 13 residues. CDR3 residues: CASTPLRGSEQYF. CDR3 bases: TGTGCCAGCACCCCTCTCCGGGGTTCCGAGCAGTACTTC.

The rearrangement joins TRBV12-1 to TRBJ1-5; the table's D call, TRBD1, was not checked against the DNA. TRBV12-1 is shown as a pseudogene. This CDR3 comprises 21 residues. CDR3 DNA: TGTGCCAGCAGCTTTGGGGCCCCACGGGACAGGGGTAATCAGTTGTTTCAGCCCCAGCATTTT. Translating it yields CASSFGAPRDRGNQLFQPQHF.

The V gene is TRBV20-1, the J gene TRBJ2-5, with D possibly being TRBD2 (6 bases). Germline V CDR1 and CDR2: DFQATT, SNEGSKA (reference sequence). Deletions cut 7 bases from V and 5 bases from J, with 11 bases between. The CDR3 extends over 11 amino acids. The CDR3 DNA sequence: TGCAGTGTTAGCGGTGCGGAGACCCAGTACTTC. Translation: CSVSGAETQYF.

The sample holds one count of this clone. In nucleotides, the CDR3 is TGCGCCAGCAGCTGGGGAGCGGGACCCCGTCAAGAGACCCAGTACTTC. Its translation is CASSWGAGPRQETQYF. The chain joins TRBV5-1 to TRBJ2-5; 7 bases line up with TRBD2. The trim removed 3 bases at V and 2 bases at J, leaving 10 bases unmatched. Germline CDR1 is SGHRS and CDR2 is YFSETQ. CDR3 length: 16 amino acids.

The chain joins TRBV4-1 to TRBJ1-1; D is unresolved. CDR1 is MGHRA, CDR2 YSYEKL, per germline. Trimming took 1 base from V and 0 from J, leaving 9 bases between them. The CDR3 covers 15 residues. The DNA for the CDR3 is TGCGCCAGCAGCCAAGCGGCGGGAATGAACACTGAAGCTTTCTTT. This encodes CASSQAAGMNTEAFF.

The chain employs TRBV9 and TRBJ2-1; 9 nucleotides align to TRBD2. V shed 0 bases, J shed 6 bases, and the junction held 4 bases outside the gene matches. Looked up from germline, CDR1 is SGDLS and CDR2 is YYNGEE. The CDR3 spans 15 residues. The CDR3 sequence: CASSVDAGGGNEQFF. As DNA, the CDR3 is TGTGCCAGCAGCGTAGACGCGGGGGGGGGCAATGAGCAGTTCTTC.